These T cell receptor beta chains were read from a single sample in a study of T-cell memory formation after mild COVID-19. One entry per CDR3 protein, called by TCRdb with MiXCR from the 5' RACE reads. This table holds about 400,000 distinct CDR3 sequences, more than 15% found once. Sequenced material: PBMCs or a T cell subset sorted from them (not recorded which). These receptors were taken from a man younger than 35 who had mild COVID-19 (a few samples of this study predate the infection). Cell type and time point are not known. Both conserved end residues are part of each CDR3. Fields, in order: clone size, D gene, J gene, V gene, CDR3 protein, CDR3 DNA. A D gene is named only where the DNA matches it firmly. Some rows mark clone size as missing; the rest say once, few, many or name a class of expanded clone.

NA	NA	TRBJ2-5	TRBV11-2	CASSLRAEGTQYF	TGTGCCAGCAGCTTAAGGGCCGAGGGGACCCAGTACTTC
once	NA	TRBJ1-2	TRBV5-1	CASSLTETSNYGYTF	TGCGCCAGCAGCTTGACAGAAACCTCTAACTATGGCTACACCTTC
few	NA	TRBJ2-2	TRBV29-1	CSVVGGANTGELFF	TGCAGCGTTGTCGGGGGAGCGAACACCGGGGAGCTGTTTTTT
few	NA	TRBJ2-5	TRBV5-1	CASSQQGETQYF	TGCGCCAGCAGCCAACAAGGGGAGACCCAGTACTTC
few	NA	TRBJ1-2	TRBV2	CASSPITSGYTF	TGTGCCAGCAGTCCTATCACATCTGGCTACACCTTC
NA	TRBD1	TRBJ1-5	TRBV3-1	CASSPGQGAGQPQHF	TGTGCCAGCAGCCCGGGACAGGGAGCCGGACAGCCCCAGCATTTT
NA	NA	TRBJ2-7	TRBV7-6	CASSLRRYSYEQYF	TGTGCCAGCAGCTTACGCAGGTACTCCTACGAGCAGTACTTC
few	NA	TRBJ2-1	TRBV20-1	CSARPPVGTDEQFF	TGCAGTGCTAGACCTCCGGTGGGGACGGATGAGCAGTTCTTC
NA	NA	TRBJ2-3	TRBV3-1	CASSQAMRASTDTQYF	TGTGCCAGCAGCCAAGCGATGCGAGCTAGCACAGATACGCAGTATTTT
NA	TRBD1	TRBJ1-2	TRBV7-9	CASSLGATGAYGYTF	TGTGCCAGCAGCTTAGGGGCGACAGGGGCCTATGGCTACACCTTC
NA	TRBD1	TRBJ2-3	TRBV7-2	CASSGVDRAKITSTDTQYF	TGTGCCAGCAGTGGGGTGGACAGGGCCAAAATCACTAGCACAGATACGCAGTATTTT
few	NA	TRBJ1-1	TRBV5-6	CASSWEQVDTEAFF	TGTGCCAGCAGCTGGGAACAGGTGGACACTGAAGCTTTCTTT
few	TRBD1	TRBJ1-5	TRBV6-1	CASSAGTGTGSHSNQPQHF	TGTGCCAGCAGCGCGGGGACCGGGACAGGGTCGCATAGCAATCAGCCCCAGCATTTT
NA	NA	TRBJ2-5	TRBV21-1	CASTHRGTQYF	TGTGCCAGCACCCACCGGGGGACCCAGTACTTC
few	NA	TRBJ2-7	TRBV7-9	CASSRPAGVSYEQYF	TGTGCCAGCAGCCGGCCGGCAGGGGTTTCCTACGAGCAGTACTTC
NA	NA	TRBJ1-2	TRBV19	CASSIDDTPWRGYTF	TGTGCCAGTAGTATAGATGACACTCCGTGGCGTGGCTACACCTTC
NA	NA	TRBJ1-1	TRBV28	CASSLVRDTEAFF	TGTGCCAGCAGTTTGGTCAGGGACACTGAAGCTTTCTTT